This T cell receptor (beta chain) was recorded in a study of blood T cell repertoires in COVID-19. Authors' methods: Amplified reference gene primers provided the basis for estimating nucleated cell counts. Clones were sequenced by immunoSEQ multiplex PCR, and TCRdb holds only the in-frame ones, with some missing. V, J and clone size are taken as reported in that table, and D and trimming were inferred from the DNA itself. The sample carries just over 150,000 clones, 65% to 90% recorded once. CDR1 is MNHEY and CDR2 is SVGAGI in the germline V gene. The CDR3 is 12 amino acids long, termini counted. This clone was detected a few times. The DNA is omitted, as the CDR3 cannot be located on it reliably, and the CDR3 follows TCRdb's listing.

The TCR originated in a middle-aged woman with COVID-19, enrolled during active disease. Sequencing was carried out using peripheral blood. This chain joins TRBV6-5 and TRBJ2-5; TRBD2 is the table's D call and was not checked against the DNA. CDR3 sequence: CASILGRAGVYF.